Presented here are 11 T cell receptor beta chains from one specimen sequenced in a study of T cells after yellow fever vaccination. MiXCR was run by TCRdb on the 5' RACE reads, yielding one entry per CDR3 protein. The top ten hold roughly 41% of the sample, which has some 99,000 distinct CDR3 sequences, roughly 5.8% seen once. This specimen was CD8+ T cells sorted from PBMCs, taken 10 days after the yellow fever booster vaccination. The receptor set was obtained from a man in his late teens or twenties who received the YFV17D yellow fever vaccine.

This clonotype was counted a few times. V and J are TRBV6-1 and TRBJ2-7, with 8 bases identical to TRBD2. The germline V gene encodes CDR1 MNHNS and CDR2 SASEGT. J was trimmed by 7 bases and V by 5 bases; bases with no gene match: 7. This CDR3 spans 13 amino acids. This CDR3 is CASSSIAGKEQYV. CDR3 coding DNA: TGTGCCAGCAGTTCGATAGCGGGGAAGGAGCAGTACGTC.

This rearrangement joins TRBV11-2 to TRBJ2-1; 13 nucleotides align to TRBD2. Germline V CDR1 and CDR2: SGHAT, FQNNGV. The CDR3 loop spans 13 amino acids. Losses at the gene ends were 5 bases for V and 10 bases for J; bases not matched to a gene: 2. CDR3 DNA sequence: TGTGCCAGCAGCCCGGGACTAGCGGGGGAGCAGTTCTTC. Its protein is CASSPGLAGEQFF.

The sample holds a few counts of this clonotype. The chain is built from TRBV23-1 and TRBJ2-7; D not certain. TRBV23-1 is reported as an ORF; its role is uncertain. V gave up 8 bases and J gave up 5 bases, with 10 bases separating them. The CDR3 is 11 amino acids. The CDR3, as DNA: TGCGCCAGCGATGGAGATAACGAGCAGTACTTC. Translated: CASDGDNEQYF.

This clonotype showed up many times. This chain links TRBV7-9 with TRBJ2-7; TRBD2 matches 9 bases. In germline, CDR1 is SEHNR, CDR2 FQNEAQ (reference sequence). The CDR3 runs 15 residues. Trimming cost V 5 bases and J 5 bases; bases outside gene matches: 10. Here the CDR3 reads CASSPSGGLVHEQYV. The CDR3 DNA sequence: TGTGCCAGCAGCCCCAGCGGGGGGTTAGTCCACGAGCAGTACGTC.

This clonotype has more than one count but fewer than ten. The chain uses TRBV19 and TRBJ2-7; a possible D gene is TRBD1 (6 bases). V was clipped by 5 bases and J by 5 bases, with 19 bases between them. This CDR3 contains 15 residues. The germline V gene encodes CDR1 LNHDA and CDR2 SQIVND (reference sequence). The DNA of the CDR3 is TGTGCCAGTAGTCTCCGGGCAGGGGCGTCACACGAGCAGTACTTC. Its translation: CASSLRAGASHEQYF. Full variable domain (outside the CDR3, taken from reference TRBV19 and TRBJ2-7): DGGITQSPKYLFRKEGQNVTLSCEQNLNHDAMYWYRQDPGQGLRLIYYSQIVNDFQKGDIAEGYSVSREKKESFPLTVTSAQKNPTAFYLCASSLRAGASHEQYFGPGTRLTVT.

This CDR3 reads CASIPRGGETQYF. The CDR3 DNA reads as TGTGCCAGCATCCCCAGGGGGGGAGAGACCCAGTACTTC. The genes are TRBV28 and TRBJ2-5; either TRBD1 or TRBD2 may supply D (7 bases each). Trimming shortened V by 7 bases and J by 4 bases, and 13 bases separated the two germline ends. The CDR3 loop spans 13 amino acids. Germline V gene sequence: CDR1 MDHEN, CDR2 SYDVKM.

This clonotype appeared a few times. This rearrangement joins TRBV5-4 to TRBJ2-2; the D gene is possibly TRBD1 (7 bases). Germline lookup yields CDR1 SGHNT and CDR2 YYREEE (reference sequence). CDR3 length equals 15 residues. V lost 5 bases, J lost 3 bases, and 14 bases lay in between. The CDR3 sequence: CASRGGGTDTGELFF. The CDR3 nucleotides are TGTGCCAGCAGGGGAGGAGGGACAGACACCGGGGAGCTGTTTTTT.

V and J are TRBV10-3 and TRBJ2-2, with 9 bases that match TRBD1. Losses at the gene ends were 3 bases for V and 4 bases for J; bases not matched to a gene: 3. CDR1 is ENHRY and CDR2 is SYGVKD in the germline V gene. CDR3 length: 15 amino acids. The DNA for the CDR3 is TGTGCCATCAGTGAAGGACAGGGGTTCACCGGGGAGCTGTTTTTT. Amino acid sequence: CAISEGQGFTGELFF.

This clonotype has more than one count but fewer than ten. The J gene is TRBJ2-7, the V gene TRBV7-2; TRBD2 matches 13 bases. The V gene's germline CDR1 is SGHTA and CDR2 FQGNSA. CDR3 length equals 15 residues. This chain's CDR3 is CASSFTSGGAYEQFV. The CDR3 nucleotides read TGTGCCAGCAGCTTTACTAGCGGGGGGGCCTACGAGCAGTTCGTC.

The chain links TRBV4-2 to TRBJ2-3; D is uncertain. The CDR3 length is 12 residues. Trimming left V 0 bases short and J 4 bases short, with 2 bases between. Per the germline V gene, CDR1 is LGHNA and CDR2 is YNFKEQ. CDR3 bases: TGTGCCAGCAGCCAAGAGTCAGATACGCAGTATTTT. Translated: CASSQESDTQYF.

V is TRBV7-2 and J is TRBJ2-5; 10 nucleotides align to TRBD1. Germline V CDR1 and CDR2: SGHTA, FQGNSA. V gave up 0 bases and J gave up 5 bases; unmatched junction bases: 6. The CDR3 spans 16 residues. CDR3 sequence: CASSLATTGGVETQYF. The CDR3 DNA follows: TGTGCCAGCAGCTTAGCAACGACAGGGGGCGTGGAGACCCAGTACTTC.